The 27 T cell receptor beta chains given below trace back to one sample, sequenced in a study of CD8+ T cells in alopecia areata. A sort of pooled cutaneous lymph node cells used CD4, CD8alpha, NKG2D, NKG2ACE and other stains. RNA extraction and reverse transcription yielded cDNA as sequencing template. This table comes from immunoSEQ multiplex PCR, and its TCRdb copy is limited to in-frame clones, with some not included. The sample yields more than 250,000 clones, without any singletons. Sequencing input: CD4+ T cells sorted from a lymph node. Receptors were obtained from a C3H/HeJ mouse with alopecia areata. Strain haplotype at MHC: H2-k.

This clone has more than one count but fewer than ten. Mouse gene names and germline throughout. The read stops 4 residues short of the end of the CDR3; the missing end is completed from the germline J gene. The rearrangement links TRBV13-2 to TRBJ2-7; 8 nucleotides match TRBD2. Looked up from germline, CDR1 is NNHNN and CDR2 is SYGAGS (reference sequence). This CDR3 spans 13 amino acids. The CDR3: CASGDVGGDEQYF. Incomplete CDR3 DNA: TGTGCCAGCGGTGATGTTGGGGGGGAT.

About this clone itself: Mouse germline and gene names are used. Coverage ceases 4 residues before the CDR3 finishes, and the germline J gene fills in the end. This chain links TRBV4 with TRBJ2-3; 12 nucleotides match TRBD2. Trimming at V came to 4 bases and at J to 4 bases, leaving 6 bases not matched to a gene. Germline V gene data show CDR1 as LGHDT and CDR2 as YNNKQL (reference sequence). CDR3 size: 16 residues. CDR3: CASSWPGLGGSETLYF. CDR3 bases read: TGTGCCAGCAGCTGGCCGGGACTGGGGGGCTCAGAA. Together with reference TRBV4 and TRBJ2-3, the CDR3 gives the full variable domain: ETAVFQTPNYHVTQVGNEVSFNCKQTLGHDTMYWYKQDSKKLLKIMFSYNNKQLIVNETVPRRFSPQSSDKAHLNLRIKSVEPEDSAVYLCASSWPGLGGSETLYFGSGTRLTVL.

A remark on this clone: Genes and germline come from the mouse. The CDR3 goes on 4 residues after the read ends, and that part is filled in from the germline J gene. J is TRBJ2-1 and V is TRBV5; the match to TRBD1 covers 7 bases. Germline CDR1 reads LGHNA; CDR2 reads YNLKQL (reference sequence). Trimming cost V 3 bases and J 5 bases; bases outside gene matches: 1. The CDR3 covers 13 residues. CDR3 loop: CASSHTGDAEQFF. CDR3 bases read: TGTGCCAGCAGCCACACAGGGGATGCT.

This clone was detected a few times. Mouse gene names apply. Coverage ceases 4 residues before the CDR3 finishes, and the germline J gene fills in the end. The J gene is TRBJ2-1, the V gene TRBV13-3; 9 bases fit TRBD2. Germline-derived CDR1 and CDR2 are NNHDY and SYVADS. CDR3 length equals 17 residues. V gave up 0 bases and J gave up 3 bases; unmatched junction bases: 7. CDR3 amino acids: CASSDEGWGGGYAEQFF. The covered CDR3 bases are TGTGCCAGCAGTGATGAGGGCTGGGGGGGTGGCTATGCT.

This clone came up a few times. Germline and genes: mouse. Read data end 4 residues before the CDR3 end; the end is taken from the germline J gene. Other DNA sequences from this sample encode an identical CDR3 as well. The V gene is TRBV31, the J gene TRBJ2-2; D gene unclear. Germline CDR1 is GKSSPN and CDR2 is SITVG. Trimming shortened V by 0 bases and J by 0 bases, and 8 bases separated the two germline ends. The CDR3 covers 15 residues. CDR3 sequence reads: CAWSLGSANTGQLYF. CDR3 bases read: TGTGCCTGGAGTCTGGGGTCTGCAAACACCGGG.

This clone occurred many times. The genes and germline here are from mouse. The CDR3 end lies 4 residues beyond the end of the read and is filled in from the germline J gene. The V and J genes are TRBV13-1 and TRBJ1-1; D gene ambiguous. The CDR3 contains 12 residues. Germline V gene lookup returns CDR1 NSHNY and CDR2 SYGAGN. V lost 3 bases and J lost 0, with 3 bases in between. CDR3 DNA (partial): TGTGCCAGCAGTGGTGCAAACACA. Encoded protein: CASSGANT. The whole CDR3 sequence is CASSGANTEVFF.

This clone was detected only a few times. Genes and germline come from the mouse. The sequenced fragment ends 4 residues before the CDR3 boundary, so the rest is inferred from the germline J gene. The same CDR3 also results from other DNA sequences found in this sample. The rearrangement uses TRBV19 and TRBJ1-2; D gene uncertain. CDR1 and CDR2 from the germline V gene are FNHDT and SITEND (reference sequence). Trimming cost V 5 bases and J 2 bases, with 7 bases left between them. This CDR3 contains 12 residues. The CDR3 sequence is CASRTQNSDYTF. Incomplete CDR3 DNA: TGTGCCAGCAGGACACAGAACTCC.

This clone was seen only a few times. The gene names here belong to mouse. The CDR3 goes on 4 residues after the read ends, and that part is filled in from the germline J gene. The chain carries TRBV5 and TRBJ1-2, with 7 positions matching TRBD1. In germline, CDR1 is LGHNA, CDR2 YNLKQL (reference sequence). CDR3 length: 15 residues. The trim removed 4 bases at V and 3 bases at J, leaving 8 bases unmatched. The sequenced part of the CDR3 DNA is TGTGCCAGCAGCCCCACAGGGGCTGGGGACTCC. This gives the protein CASSPTGAGDS. The complete CDR3 protein is CASSPTGAGDSDYTF.

As regards this clone: Germline and genes here are mouse. The read gets to within 4 residues of the CDR3 end, and the germline J gene fills in the rest. The J gene is TRBJ2-2, the V gene TRBV14, with no clear D. This CDR3 is 13 amino acids long. Looked up from germline, CDR1 is SGHDT and CDR2 is FRDEAV. V lost 2 bases and J lost 2, with 4 bases in between. The CDR3 here is CASSLRNTGQLYF. CDR3 DNA, as far as it was read: TGTGCCAGCAGTTTGAGGAACACCGGG.

The sample holds a few counts of this clone. Each gene name is a mouse one. The CDR3 is cut off 4 residues early in the read; its end comes from the germline J gene. The chain combines TRBV1 with TRBJ2-1; D is unresolved. Germline loops: CDR1 NSQYPW, CDR2 LRSPGD (reference sequence). V lost 3 bases and J lost 4, with 7 bases in between. There are 13 residues in the CDR3. CDR3 region: CTCSAHKYAEQFF. Incomplete CDR3 DNA: TGCACCTGCAGTGCGCACAAATATGCT.

A few counts support this clone. All gene names here are mouse names. The read terminates 4 residues ahead of where the CDR3 ends, so the germline J gene completes it. This sequence joins TRBV19 and TRBJ1-2; D unclear. This CDR3 is built from 12 residues. From germline, CDR1 is FNHDT and CDR2 SITEND (reference sequence). V lost 3 bases, J lost 2 bases, and 5 bases lay in between. CDR3 DNA, as far as it was read: TGTGCCAGCAGTAGCCAGAACTCC. Its translation: CASSSQNS. The whole CDR3 region reads CASSSQNSDYTF.

This clone occurred a few times. Gene and germline names: mouse. Read data end 4 residues before the CDR3 end; the end is taken from the germline J gene. Distinct nucleotide sequences in the sample also encode this CDR3. The rearrangement joins TRBV31 to TRBJ1-2; 7 positions match TRBD1. The ends lost 1 base at V and 3 bases at J; junction bases unmatched: 2. The CDR3 totals 13 residues. In germline, CDR1 is GKSSPN, CDR2 SITVG. The CDR3 is CAWSQGQYSDYTF. The sequenced part of the CDR3 DNA is TGTGCCTGGAGTCAGGGACAGTACTCC.

To note about this clone: These gene names are mouse names. The read ends 4 residues early relative to the CDR3; the germline J gene fills the gap. J is TRBJ2-1 and V is TRBV14; TRBD1 aligns across 11 bases. V gave up 5 bases and J gave up 0 bases; unmatched junction bases: 4. The CDR3 spans 16 residues. Germline CDR1 SGHDT, CDR2 FRDEAV. The sequenced CDR3 bases are TGTGCCAGCAGCCCGGACAGGGGGCCTAACTATGCT. As protein: CASSPDRGPNYA. The entire CDR3 sequence reads CASSPDRGPNYAEQFF. Complete variable domain (other parts from reference TRBV14 and TRBJ2-1): EAGVTQSPRYAVLQEGQAVSFWCDPISGHDTLYWYQQPRDQGPQLLVYFRDEAVIDNSQLPSDRFSAVRPKGTNSTLKIQSAKQGDTATYLCASSPDRGPNYAEQFFGPGTRLTVL.

As for this clone: All gene names here are mouse names. Sequencing ends 4 residues short of the CDR3 end; the germline J gene provides the rest. V gene TRBV13-1 combines with J gene TRBJ2-1; 10 bases match TRBD1. CDR3 length equals 16 residues. V was pared by 5 bases and J by 3 bases, with 8 bases of the junction left unmatched. Germline CDR1 reads NSHNY; CDR2 reads SYGAGN. CDR3 residues: CASRAGTGVGYAEQFF. The sequenced part of the CDR3 DNA is TGTGCCAGCAGAGCCGGGACAGGGGTCGGCTATGCT.

About this clone: Mouse names are used for the genes. The read gets to within 4 residues of the CDR3 end, and the germline J gene fills in the rest. Distinct nucleotide sequences in the sample also encode this CDR3. The gene calls are TRBV13-1 and TRBJ2-1, with 9 bases lining up with TRBD2. The CDR3 has 15 residues. Germline V gene lookup returns CDR1 NSHNY and CDR2 SYGAGN. The trim removed 0 bases at V and 4 bases at J, leaving 2 bases unmatched. The DNA read from the CDR3 is TGTGCCAGCAGTGATGCCTGGGGGGGGTATGCT. Translated: CASSDAWGGYA. The complete CDR3 reads CASSDAWGGYAEQFF.

This clone appeared a few times. All gene names here are mouse names. The CDR3 is cut off 4 residues early in the read; its end comes from the germline J gene. V is TRBV13-1 and J is TRBJ2-5; 12 nucleotides align to TRBD1. This CDR3 is 15 amino acids long. Germline V gives CDR1 NSHNY, CDR2 SYGAGN. The sequenced CDR3 bases are TGTGCCAGCAGTGAGGGACAGGGGGCGCCGGAC. It specifies CASSEGQGAPD. The whole CDR3 protein is CASSEGQGAPDTQYF.

This clone was observed at least ten times. The gene names here belong to mouse. The read stops 4 residues short of the end of the CDR3; the missing end is completed from the germline J gene. Within the sample, other DNA sequences also encode this same CDR3. This rearrangement joins TRBV13-1 to TRBJ1-1, with D unresolved. This CDR3 comprises 12 residues. V was shortened by 4 bases and J by 1 base, with 5 bases between the two germline ends. Germline V lookup: CDR1 NSHNY, CDR2 SYGAGN. Incomplete CDR3 DNA: TGTGCCAGCAGTCGACAAAACACA. Its protein product is CASSRQNT. The entire CDR3 protein reads CASSRQNTEVFF.

On this clone itself: The listed genes are named as in mouse. The CDR3 DNA, read in part, is TGTGCCAGCTCTCTCGGTCTGGGGGTGTAT. Residues: CASSLGLGVY. The entire CDR3 reads CASSLGLGVYEQYF. J is TRBJ2-7 and V is TRBV12-1; 7 nucleotides agree with TRBD2. The read stops 4 residues short of the end of the CDR3; the missing end is completed from the germline J gene. Germline lookup yields CDR1 SGHSN and CDR2 HYEKVE. This CDR3 is 14 amino acids long.

Only a few counts were recorded for this clone. These gene names are mouse names. The read ends 4 residues early relative to the CDR3; the germline J gene fills the gap. J is TRBJ2-1 and V is TRBV19; 11 bases fit TRBD1. Unmatched junction bases numbered 4, after V lost 4 bases and J lost 4 bases. The CDR3 totals 15 residues. CDR1 is FNHDT and CDR2 is SITEND in the germline V gene (reference sequence). The DNA read from the CDR3 is TGTGCCAGCAGTCCAGGGGACAGGGGGTATGCT. Amino acids: CASSPGDRGYA. In full, the CDR3 reads CASSPGDRGYAEQFF.

This clone was observed a few times. Gene names and germline refer to mouse. The CDR3 extends 4 residues past the end of the read, so its final part is completed from the germline J gene. The rearrangement links TRBV31 to TRBJ2-3; D is unresolved. The germline V gene encodes CDR1 GKSSPN and CDR2 SITVG. V lost 0 bases and J lost 0, with 7 bases in between. The CDR3 length is 14 residues. The chain's CDR3 is CAWSLPSSAETLYF. CDR3 DNA, as far as it was read: TGTGCCTGGAGTCTTCCTTCTAGTGCAGAA.

For this clone: The genes and germline here are from mouse. The sequenced fragment ends 4 residues before the CDR3 boundary, so the rest is inferred from the germline J gene. The chain has TRBV13-2 and TRBJ1-1, with 7 bases aligning to TRBD1. The CDR3 length is 15 residues. CDR1 is NNHNN, CDR2 SYGAGS, per germline (reference sequence). Trimming removed 0 bases from V and 4 bases from J; junction bases left unmatched: 6. The CDR3 here is CASGDETGRGTEVFF. The sequenced CDR3 bases are TGTGCCAGCGGTGATGAGACAGGGAGGGGCACA.

This clone appeared a few times. Gene names and germline match the mouse. The read ends 4 residues early relative to the CDR3; the germline J gene fills the gap. The chain carries TRBV17 and TRBJ2-5, with TRBD1 matching over 9 bases. CDR1 and CDR2 (germline): MNHDT, YYDKIL. Unmatched junction bases numbered 3, after V lost 4 bases and J lost 1 base. The CDR3 is made up of 15 amino acids. The CDR3 spells CASSKGQGDQDTQYF. The covered CDR3 bases are TGTGCTAGCAGTAAGGGACAGGGAGACCAAGAC.

This clone was detected a few times. The gene symbols are mouse symbols. The sequence runs out 4 residues before the end of the CDR3; the remainder is reconstructed from the germline J gene. The chain couples TRBV17 to TRBJ2-1; 14 nucleotides match TRBD2. The V gene's germline CDR1 is MNHDT and CDR2 YYDKIL. CDR3 length: 15 residues. Trimming at V came to 6 bases and at J to 5 bases, leaving 3 bases not matched to a gene. CDR3 sequence: CASRGLGGRDAEQFF. CDR3 DNA (partial): TGTGCTAGCAGGGGACTGGGGGGGCGCGATGCT. The full variable domain, with the rest looked up from reference TRBV17 and TRBJ2-1, is DTTVKQNPRYKLARVGKPVNLICSQTMNHDTMYWYQKKPNQAPKLLLFYYDKILNREADTFEKFQSSRPNNSFCSLYIGSAGLEYSAMYLCASRGLGGRDAEQFFGPGTRLTVL.

This clone was found many times. Any gene name here is a mouse gene name. The read stops 4 residues short of the end of the CDR3; the missing end is completed from the germline J gene. This sample also contains other DNA sequences that code for the same CDR3. The rearrangement links TRBV5 to TRBJ2-1, with 9 bases identical to TRBD1. The germline V gene has CDR1 LGHNA and CDR2 YNLKQL (reference sequence). Trimming at V came to 2 bases and at J to 3 bases, leaving 2 bases not matched to a gene. The CDR3 has 15 residues. CDR3 sequence reads: CASSQPGQGYAEQFF. The covered CDR3 bases are TGTGCCAGCAGCCAACCGGGACAGGGCTATGCT.

Remarks on this clone: Here the gene names and germline are mouse. The read comes to an end 4 residues before the CDR3 does, leaving the germline J gene to fill in the end. The rearrangement joins TRBV19 to TRBJ1-1; weak D call: TRBD1 (5 bases). The CDR3 totals 12 residues. From germline, CDR1 is FNHDT and CDR2 SITEND (reference sequence). CDR3 loop: CASSIWGGEVFF. The covered CDR3 bases are TGTGCCAGCAGTATTTGGGGGGGA.

This clone was found a few times. The listed genes are named as in mouse. The read terminates 4 residues before the CDR3 end, so the remaining end is supplied by the germline J gene. The chain carries TRBV31 and TRBJ2-1; TRBD1 might be the D (6 bases). The CDR3 runs 14 residues. Trimming took 0 bases from V and 2 from J, leaving 8 bases between them. Germline V gene sequence: CDR1 GKSSPN, CDR2 SITVG. This CDR3 reads CAWSLAGDYAEQFF. The CDR3 bases that were read are TGTGCCTGGAGTCTAGCAGGGGACTATGCT. Looking up the rest from reference TRBV31 and TRBJ2-1 gives the full variable domain: AQTIHQWPVAEIKAVGSPLSLGCTIKGKSSPNLYWYWQATGGTLQQLFYSITVGQVESVVQLNLSASRPKDDQFILSTEKLLLSHSGFYLCAWSLAGDYAEQFFGPGTRLTVL.

This clone was seen only a few times. Here the gene names and germline are mouse. Other DNA sequences within the sample encode an identical CDR3. The CDR3 sequence: CASTRTGGSSYEQYF. The sequenced CDR3 bases are TGTGCCAGCACTAGGACTGGGGGGAGCTCCTAT. The chain employs TRBV19 and TRBJ2-7; 11 positions agree with TRBD2. Read data end 4 residues before the CDR3 end; the end is taken from the germline J gene. The length of the CDR3 is 15 residues. The V gene's germline CDR1 is FNHDT and CDR2 SITEND (reference sequence). With 6 bases clipped from V and 0 bases from J, the junction kept 5 bases outside the gene matches.